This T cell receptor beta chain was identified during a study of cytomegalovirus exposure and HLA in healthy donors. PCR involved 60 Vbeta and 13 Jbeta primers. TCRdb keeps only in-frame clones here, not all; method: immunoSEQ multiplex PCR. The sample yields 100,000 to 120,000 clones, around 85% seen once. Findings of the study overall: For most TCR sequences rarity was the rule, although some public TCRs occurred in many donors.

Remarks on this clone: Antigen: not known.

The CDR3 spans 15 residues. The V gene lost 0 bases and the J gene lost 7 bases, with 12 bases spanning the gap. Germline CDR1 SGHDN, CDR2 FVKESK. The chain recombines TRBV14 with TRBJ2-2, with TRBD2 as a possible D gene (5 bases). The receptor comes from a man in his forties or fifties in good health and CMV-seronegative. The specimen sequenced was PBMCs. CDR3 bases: TGTGCCAGCAGCCAAGAGGCTAGCAAGGACGGGGAGCTGTTTTTT. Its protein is CASSQEASKDGELFF.